The sequence of this T cell receptor (beta chain) was determined in a study of T-cell memory formation after mild COVID-19. Study at large: Clusters were largely donor specific.

Via MiXCR, TCRdb re-called the 5' RACE reads, giving one row per CDR3 protein. The repertoire holds roughly 120,000 distinct CDR3 sequences, with about 16% as singletons. Study-wide results and caveats: In pre-infection memory, a portion of responding clones appeared, which suggested that cross-reactive memory joined.

About this clonotype itself: No antigen is known for it.

Germline CDR1 is SGDLS and CDR2 is YYNGEE. With 4 bases removed from V and 0 bases from J, the gap between germline ends came to 5 bases. This CDR3 region has 14 residues. The chain employs TRBV9 and TRBJ2-6; D remains unclear. This TCR was recovered from an adult woman who had mild COVID-19 (a few samples of this study predate the infection). Cell type and time point are not known. Material for sequencing was PBMCs or a T cell subset sorted from them (not recorded which). The CDR3 DNA sequence: TGTGCCAGCAGCAAGAGCTCTGGGGCCAACGTCCTGACTTTC. The encoded protein is CASSKSSGANVLTF.